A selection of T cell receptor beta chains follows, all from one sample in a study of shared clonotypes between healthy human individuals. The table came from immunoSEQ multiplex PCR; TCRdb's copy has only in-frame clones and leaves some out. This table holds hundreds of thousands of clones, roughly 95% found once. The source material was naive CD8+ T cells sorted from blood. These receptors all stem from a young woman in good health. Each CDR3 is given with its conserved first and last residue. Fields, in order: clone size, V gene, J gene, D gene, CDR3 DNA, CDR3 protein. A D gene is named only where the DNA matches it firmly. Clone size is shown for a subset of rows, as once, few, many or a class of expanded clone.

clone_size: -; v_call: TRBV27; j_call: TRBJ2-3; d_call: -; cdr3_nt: TGTGCCAGCAGTTTAATAGGGTACGATACGCAGTATTTT; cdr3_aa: CASSLIGYDTQYF
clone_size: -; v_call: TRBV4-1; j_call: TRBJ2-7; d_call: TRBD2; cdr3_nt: TGCGCCAGCAGCCAAGTGCGCGGGAGTTCCTACGAGCAGTACTTC; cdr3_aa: CASSQVRGSSYEQYF
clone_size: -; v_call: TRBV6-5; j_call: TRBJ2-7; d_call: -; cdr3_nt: TGTGCCAGCAGTTACTCCCAAAATCTCTACGAGCAGTACTTC; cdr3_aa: CASSYSQNLYEQYF
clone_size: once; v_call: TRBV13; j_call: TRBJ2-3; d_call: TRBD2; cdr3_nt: TGTGCCAGCAGCTCGTCCGGGACTAGTGGATCAGATACGCAGTATTTT; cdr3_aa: CASSSSGTSGSDTQYF
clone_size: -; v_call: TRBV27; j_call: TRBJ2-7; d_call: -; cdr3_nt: TGTGCCAGCAGTTTGGGGGGTTCCGAGCAGTACTTC; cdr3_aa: CASSLGGSEQYF
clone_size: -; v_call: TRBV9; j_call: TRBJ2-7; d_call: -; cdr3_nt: TGTGCCAGCAGCATAGCGATGGACAGTACCTACGAGCAGTACTTC; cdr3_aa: CASSIAMDSTYEQYF
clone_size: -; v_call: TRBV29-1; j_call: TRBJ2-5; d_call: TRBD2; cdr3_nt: TGCAGCGTTGAACTAACCGGGAGGGCAGGGGAGACCCAGTACTTC; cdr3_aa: CSVELTGRAGETQYF
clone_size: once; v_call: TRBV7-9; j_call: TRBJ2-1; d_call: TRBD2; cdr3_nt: TGTGCCAGCAGCTCCTCAAGCGGGATCTCCTACAATGAGCAGTTCTTC; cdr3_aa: CASSSSSGISYNEQFF
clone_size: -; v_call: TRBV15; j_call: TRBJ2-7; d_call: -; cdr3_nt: TGTGCCACCAGCAGTACGATCGACTTCGAGCAGTACTTC; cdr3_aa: CATSSTIDFEQYF
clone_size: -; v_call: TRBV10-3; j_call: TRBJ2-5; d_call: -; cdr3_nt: TGTGCCATCAGTGTGGTGGGAGTTCTGGAGACCCAGTACTTC; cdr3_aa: CAISVVGVLETQYF
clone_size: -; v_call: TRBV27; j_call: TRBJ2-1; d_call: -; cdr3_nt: TGTGCCAGCAGTTTAGAGAACTCCTACAATGAGCAGTTCTTC; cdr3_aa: CASSLENSYNEQFF
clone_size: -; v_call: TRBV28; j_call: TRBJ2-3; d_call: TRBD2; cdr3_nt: TGTGCCAGCAGTTTACTAGCGGAGATGGAAGATACGCAGTATTTT; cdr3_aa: CASSLLAEMEDTQYF
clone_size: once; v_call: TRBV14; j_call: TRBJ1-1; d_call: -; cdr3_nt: TGTGCCAGCAGCTCATGGAACACTGAAGCTTTCTTT; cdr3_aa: CASSSWNTEAFF
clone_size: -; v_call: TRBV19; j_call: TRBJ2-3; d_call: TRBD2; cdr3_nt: TGTGCCAGTAGTACCTTTTCTAGCGGGAGGGCGGCAGATACGCAGTATTTT; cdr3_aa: CASSTFSSGRAADTQYF
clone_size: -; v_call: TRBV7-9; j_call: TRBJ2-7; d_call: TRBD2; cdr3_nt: TGTGCCAGCAGCTTAGCGCGGGAGGGATACGAGCAGTACTTC; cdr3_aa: CASSLAREGYEQYF
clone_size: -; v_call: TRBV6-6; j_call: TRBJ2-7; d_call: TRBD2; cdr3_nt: TGTGCCAGCAGTGATCTAGCGGGTGGACCCCACGAGCAGTACTTC; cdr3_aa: CASSDLAGGPHEQYF
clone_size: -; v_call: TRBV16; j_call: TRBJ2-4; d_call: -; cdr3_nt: TGTGCCAGCAGCCAATCGGGTCGGGGAGGAAACATTCAGTACTTC; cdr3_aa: CASSQSGRGGNIQYF
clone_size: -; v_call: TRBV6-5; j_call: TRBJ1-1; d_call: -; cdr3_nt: TGTGCCAGCAGTGGCTACAGCGACGGGAGAACTGAAGCTTTCTTT; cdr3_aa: CASSGYSDGRTEAFF
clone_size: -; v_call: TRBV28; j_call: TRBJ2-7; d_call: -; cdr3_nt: TGTGCCAGCAGTTTTGACAGCTACGAGCAGTACTTC; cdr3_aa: CASSFDSYEQYF
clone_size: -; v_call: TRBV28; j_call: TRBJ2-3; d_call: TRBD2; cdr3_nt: TGTGCCAGCAGTGGTAGCGGGCCAGAATCTAGCACAGATACGCAGTATTTT; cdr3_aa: CASSGSGPESSTDTQYF
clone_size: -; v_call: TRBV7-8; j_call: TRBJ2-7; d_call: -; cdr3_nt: TGTGCCAGCACCTCACTCGAGGAGCTCCTCTACGAGCAGTACTTC; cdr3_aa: CASTSLEELLYEQYF
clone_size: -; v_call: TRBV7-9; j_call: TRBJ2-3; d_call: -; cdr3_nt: TGTGCCAGCAGCTTAGTTGGCGGGTACACAGATACGCAGTATTTT; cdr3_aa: CASSLVGGYTDTQYF
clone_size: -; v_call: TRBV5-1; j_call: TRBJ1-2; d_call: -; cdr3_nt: TGCGCCAGCAGCTTGGCGGACGGTCGAAATGATGGCTACACCTTC; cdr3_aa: CASSLADGRNDGYTF
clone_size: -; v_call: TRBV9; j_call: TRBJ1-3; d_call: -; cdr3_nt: TGTGCCAGCAGCGTAGAAGGGGACCCTATTGCTGGAAACACCATATATTTT; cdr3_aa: CASSVEGDPIAGNTIYF
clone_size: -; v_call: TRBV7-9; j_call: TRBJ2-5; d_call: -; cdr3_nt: TGTGCCAGCAGCGAATCGACTACACAAGAGACCCAGTACTTC; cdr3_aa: CASSESTTQETQYF
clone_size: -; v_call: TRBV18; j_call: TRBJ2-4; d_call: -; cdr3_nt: TGTGCCAGCTCACAAACCCGGGACACCTTAGCCAAAAACATTCAGTACTTC; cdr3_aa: CASSQTRDTLAKNIQYF
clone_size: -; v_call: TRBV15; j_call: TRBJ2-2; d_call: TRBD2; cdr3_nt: TGTGCCACCAGCAGGGGACTAGCGGGGAAGAACACCGGGGAGCTGTTTTTT; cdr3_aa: CATSRGLAGKNTGELFF
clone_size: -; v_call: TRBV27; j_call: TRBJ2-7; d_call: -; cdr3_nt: TGTGCCAGCAGTCAGACCTACGAGCAGTACTTC; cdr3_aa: CASSQTYEQYF
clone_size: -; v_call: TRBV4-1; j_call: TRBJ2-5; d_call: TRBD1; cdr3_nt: TGCGCCAGCAGTAACCAGGGGGCCGGGGAGACCCAGTACTTC; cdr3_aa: CASSNQGAGETQYF
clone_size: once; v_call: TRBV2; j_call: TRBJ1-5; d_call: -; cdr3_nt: TGTGCCAGCACGCAGGGTTACCAGCCCCAGCATTTT; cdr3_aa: CASTQGYQPQHF
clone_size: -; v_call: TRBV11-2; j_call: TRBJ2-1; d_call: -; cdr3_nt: TGTGCCAGCAGCCCCCGCGACTCGGTTTCCTACAATGAGCAGTTCTTC; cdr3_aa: CASSPRDSVSYNEQFF
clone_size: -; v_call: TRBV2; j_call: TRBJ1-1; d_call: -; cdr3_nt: TGTGCCAGGTCTATTATGGACACTGAAGCTTTCTTT; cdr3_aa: CARSIMDTEAFF
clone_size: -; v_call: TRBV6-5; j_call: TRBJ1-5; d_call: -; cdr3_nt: TGTGCCAGCAAGGTTAGCGTCCAAAGCAATCAGCCCCAGCATTTT; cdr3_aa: CASKVSVQSNQPQHF
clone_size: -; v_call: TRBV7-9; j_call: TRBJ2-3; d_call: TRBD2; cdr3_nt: TGTGCCAGCAGCTCCCGGACTAGCGGGAGTGCAGATACGCAGTATTTT; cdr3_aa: CASSSRTSGSADTQYF
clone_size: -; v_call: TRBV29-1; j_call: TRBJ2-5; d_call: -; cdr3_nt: TGCAGCGGAGGACAGCCCTACCAAGAGACCCAGTACTTC; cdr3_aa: CSGGQPYQETQYF
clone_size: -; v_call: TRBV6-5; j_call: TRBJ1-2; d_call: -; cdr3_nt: TGTGCCAGCAACCCTAGGGAGGGGGTGAAAGGCTACACCTTC; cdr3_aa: CASNPREGVKGYTF
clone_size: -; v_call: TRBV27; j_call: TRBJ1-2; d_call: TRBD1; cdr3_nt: TGTGCCAGCAGTACAGGGGGCCGAGGCTACACCTTC; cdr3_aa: CASSTGGRGYTF
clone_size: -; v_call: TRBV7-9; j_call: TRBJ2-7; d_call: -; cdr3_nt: TGTGCCAGCAGCCCCCAGGGTAGTCTAGCAGGAGCCTACGAGCAGTACTTC; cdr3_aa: CASSPQGSLAGAYEQYF
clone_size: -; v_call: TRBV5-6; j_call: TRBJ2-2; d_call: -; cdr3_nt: TGTGCCAGCAGCCCGGCCAGGGACCTACCTTGGACCGGGGAGCTGTTTTTT; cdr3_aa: CASSPARDLPWTGELFF
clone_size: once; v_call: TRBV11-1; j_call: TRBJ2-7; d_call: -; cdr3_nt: TGTGCCAGCAGCTCACCCCGGGAGTACGAGCAGTACTTC; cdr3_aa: CASSSPREYEQYF
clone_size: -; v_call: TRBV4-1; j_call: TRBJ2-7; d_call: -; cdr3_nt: TGCGCCAGCAGCTCCGGGACGGGACCCTACGAGCAGTACTTC; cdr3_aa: CASSSGTGPYEQYF
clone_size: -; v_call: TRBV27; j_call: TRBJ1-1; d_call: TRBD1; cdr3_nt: TGTGCCAGCAGTAGTACAGGGGTAAGGGAAGCTTTCTTT; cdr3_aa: CASSSTGVREAFF
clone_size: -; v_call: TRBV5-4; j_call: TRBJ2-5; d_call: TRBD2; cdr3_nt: TGTGCCAGCAGCTGGCCTAGCGGGAGAGGGGAGACCCAGTACTTC; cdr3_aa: CASSWPSGRGETQYF
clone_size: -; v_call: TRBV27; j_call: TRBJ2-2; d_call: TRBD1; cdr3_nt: TGTGCCAGGAGAAAGCCTCGGACAGGGGGCAACACCGGGGAGCTGTTTTTT; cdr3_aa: CARRKPRTGGNTGELFF
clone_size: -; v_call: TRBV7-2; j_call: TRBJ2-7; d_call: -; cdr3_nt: TGTGCCAGCAGTCCAACCCTCCACGTGGGCTACGAGCAGTACTTC; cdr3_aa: CASSPTLHVGYEQYF
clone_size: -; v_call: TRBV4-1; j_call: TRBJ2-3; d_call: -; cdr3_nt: TGTGCCAGCAGCTCGGGCGTAGATACGCAGTATTTT; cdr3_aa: CASSSGVDTQYF
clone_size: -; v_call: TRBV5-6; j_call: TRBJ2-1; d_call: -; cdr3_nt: TGTGCCAGCAGCTTGGGGCAGTCCTCCTACAATGAGCAGTTCTTC; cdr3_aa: CASSLGQSSYNEQFF